This is a list of T cell receptor beta chains from one sample in a study of blood T cell repertoires in COVID-19. The repertoire was sequenced with immunoSEQ multiplex PCR; TCRdb's copy has only in-frame clones and lacks some. This sample has hundreds of thousands of clones, with 70% to 90% found just once. The sequenced material came from peripheral blood. The receptors stem from a woman aged 25 to 39 with active or convalescent COVID-19. The CDR3 runs from the conserved cysteine through the conserved F or W. D genes are given only for firm matches. Part of the rows lack a size; the others show once, few, many or a class for expanded clones.

cdr3_aa	cdr3_nt	clone_size	v_call	j_call	d_call
CASRPPTGGGTEAFF	TGTGCCAGCAGACCTCCGACAGGGGGGGGCACTGAAGCTTTCTTT	few	TRBV6-2/TRBV6-3	TRBJ1-1	TRBD1
CASSPDRAGYGYTF	TGTGCCAGCAGCCCGGACAGGGCGGGATATGGCTACACCTTC	-	TRBV7-2	TRBJ1-2	TRBD1
CAWSVRGPEAFF	TGTGCCTGGAGTGTTCGAGGGCCCGAAGCTTTCTTT	-	TRBV30	TRBJ1-1	-
CASSPPADRVHGYTF	TGTGCCAGCTCACCCCCCGCTGACAGGGTCCATGGCTACACCTTC	-	TRBV18	TRBJ1-2	TRBD1
CASSLGTGRVAGELFF	TGCGCCAGCAGCCTAGGGACAGGGAGGGTTGCCGGGGAGCTGTTTTTT	-	TRBV4-1	TRBJ2-2	TRBD1
CASSAPPRDRSYEQYF	TGTGCCAGCAGTGCCCCCCCCCGGGACAGATCCTACGAGCAGTACTTC	-	TRBV28	TRBJ2-7	TRBD1
CATSPGATEAFF	TGCGCCACCTCCCCAGGGGCCACTGAAGCTTTCTTT	-	TRBV10-2	TRBJ1-1	-
CASSSLVQQYF	TGTGCCAGCAGCTCACTCGTACAGCAGTACTTC	-	TRBV3-1/TRBV3-2	TRBJ2-5	-
CASREADLTEAFF	TGTGCCAGCAGAGAGGCAGATCTGACTGAAGCTTTCTTT	once	TRBV27	TRBJ1-1	-
CASSPPEWYNEQFF	TGTGCCAGCTCACCACCAGAGTGGTACAATGAGCAGTTCTTC	-	TRBV18	TRBJ2-1	-
CSDTSGSSYNEQFF	TGCAGCGATACTAGCGGGAGCTCCTACAATGAGCAGTTCTTC	once	TRBV29-1	TRBJ2-1	TRBD2
CATSRDWAANEKLFF	TGTGCCACCAGCAGAGATTGGGCAGCTAATGAAAAACTGTTTTTT	-	TRBV15	TRBJ1-4	-
CATSDPTGSYNEQFF	TGTGCCACCAGTGACCCAACCGGGTCCTACAATGAGCAGTTCTTC	once	TRBV24-1	TRBJ2-1	-
CASSDADPILTLAPSSANYGYTF	TGTGCCAGCAGTGACGCCGATCCAATCTTAACACTGGCCCCTAGTTCAGCTAACTATGGCTACACCTTC	-	TRBV6-4	TRBJ1-2	-
CASSKGGKDYGYTF	TGTGCCAGCTCAAAAGGAGGGAAGGACTATGGCTACACCTTC	-	TRBV18	TRBJ1-2	-
CASSQDASGGPNTGELFF	TGTGCCAGCAGCCAAGATGCTAGCGGGGGACCGAACACCGGGGAGCTGTTTTTT	-	TRBV4-2	TRBJ2-2	TRBD2
CASSYRSGMNTEAFF	TGTGCCAGCAGTTATCGTTCAGGGATGAACACTGAAGCTTTCTTT	few	TRBV6-2/TRBV6-3	TRBJ1-1	-
CASSLAVGGGTNTGELFF	TGCGCCAGCAGCTTGGCCGTTGGCGGGGGAACGAACACCGGGGAGCTGTTTTTT	-	TRBV5-1	TRBJ2-2	TRBD2
CAWSTTGQGPTF	TGTGCCTGGAGTACGACGGGACAGGGGCCGACCTTC	-	TRBV30	TRBJ1-2	TRBD1
CASSYSIGTVGEKLFF	TGTGCCAGCAGTTACTCGATCGGGACAGTAGGCGAAAAACTGTTTTTT	-	TRBV6-6	TRBJ1-4	TRBD1
CASSLGPGSAGELFF	TGTGCCAGCAGCTTAGGACCAGGGTCGGCCGGGGAGCTGTTTTTT	-	TRBV7-9	TRBJ2-2	-
CASAPQGAGEKLFF	TGTGCCAGCGCCCCACAGGGGGCTGGGGAAAAACTGTTTTTT	-	TRBV6-5	TRBJ1-4	TRBD1
CASSVELAGGEQYF	TGTGCCAGCAGCGTAGAGCTAGCGGGGGGCGAGCAGTACTTC	-	TRBV9	TRBJ2-7	TRBD2
CATHKAGTGAGYTF	TGTGCCACCCATAAGGCTGGGACAGGGGCAGGCTACACCTTC	-	TRBV19	TRBJ1-2	TRBD1
CASSVNYEQYF	TGTGCCAGCAGCGTCAACTACGAGCAGTACTTC	-	TRBV5-4	TRBJ2-7	-
CASSQGESETQYF	TGTGCCAGCAGCCAGGGGGAATCAGAGACCCAGTACTTC	-	TRBV7-9	TRBJ2-5	TRBD1
CASSDAEVDYGYTF	TGTGCCAGCAGTGACGCCGAGGTTGACTATGGCTACACCTTC	-	TRBV2	TRBJ1-2	-
CGVAHGGNGYTF	TGTGGTGTGGCCCACGGGGGGAATGGCTACACCTTC	-	TRBV12-3/TRBV12-4	TRBJ1-2	-
CASSENSGGASGYTF	TGCGCCAGCAGTGAGAATTCTGGGGGCGCGTCTGGCTACACCTTC	-	TRBV10-1	TRBJ1-2	-